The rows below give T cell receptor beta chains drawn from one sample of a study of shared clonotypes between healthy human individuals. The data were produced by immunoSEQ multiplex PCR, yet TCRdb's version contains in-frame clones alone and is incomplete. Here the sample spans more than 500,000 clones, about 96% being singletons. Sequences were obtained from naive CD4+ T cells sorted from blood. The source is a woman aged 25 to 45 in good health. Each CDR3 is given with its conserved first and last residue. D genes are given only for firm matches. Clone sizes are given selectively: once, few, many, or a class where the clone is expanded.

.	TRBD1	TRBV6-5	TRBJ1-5	TGTGCCAGCAGACGGGACAGGGGACAGCCCCAGCATTTT	CASRRDRGQPQHF
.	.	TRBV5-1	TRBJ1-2	TGCGCCAGCAGCTTGGACCCTAACAGGTCCTTACGGGAAGGCTACACCTTC	CASSLDPNRSLREGYTF
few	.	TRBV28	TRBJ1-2	TGTGCCAGCAGAGGGGGCTACACCTTC	CASRGGYTF
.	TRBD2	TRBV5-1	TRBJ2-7	TGCGCCAGCAGCCGACTAGCGGGCCCCTACGAGCAGTACTTC	CASSRLAGPYEQYF
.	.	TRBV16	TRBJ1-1	TGTGCCAGCAGCCAATATAGGCGGATGAACACTGAAGCTTTCTTT	CASSQYRRMNTEAFF
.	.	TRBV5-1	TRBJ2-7	TGCGCCAGCAGCTTTCACCCGGCCGTCTACGAGCAGTACTTC	CASSFHPAVYEQYF
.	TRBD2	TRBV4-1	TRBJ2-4	TGCGCCAGCAGCCAAGTTGCGACTAGCGGGAGTAGGACCAAAAACATTCAGTACTTC	CASSQVATSGSRTKNIQYF
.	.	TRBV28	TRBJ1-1	TGTGCCAGCAGTTTGAATACGAACAGGAATTCACTTACTGAAGCTTTCTTT	CASSLNTNRNSLTEAFF
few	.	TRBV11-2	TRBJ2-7	TGTGCCAGCAGCCCAGCCCTGGAGCAGTACTTC	CASSPALEQYF
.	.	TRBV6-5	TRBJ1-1	TGTGCCAGCAGTTACAGTGGTGGGCGTTGGAACACTGAAGCTTTCTTT	CASSYSGGRWNTEAFF
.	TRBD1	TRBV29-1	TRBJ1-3	TGCAGCGCTGGGACAGGGCCAATCTCTGGAAACACCATATATTTT	CSAGTGPISGNTIYF
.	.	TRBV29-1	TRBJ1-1	TGCAGCGTCGTTGGGGCCCGTGAAGCTTTCTTT	CSVVGAREAFF
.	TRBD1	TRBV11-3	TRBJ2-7	TGTGCCAGCAGCACCAGGACAGGCGGCGAGCAGTACTTC	CASSTRTGGEQYF
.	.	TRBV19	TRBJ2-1	TGTGCCAGTAGGGCCAATTTGGGCGAGCAGTTCTTC	CASRANLGEQFF
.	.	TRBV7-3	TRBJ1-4	TGTGCCAGCAGCTTGGATCACCATGAAAAACTGTTTTTT	CASSLDHHEKLFF
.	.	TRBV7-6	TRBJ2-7	TGTGCCAGCAGCTTAATCCAAGGGGGGGGATCCTACGAGCAGTACTTC	CASSLIQGGGSYEQYF
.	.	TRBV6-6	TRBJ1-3	TGTGCCAGCAGTTACTCTGTACTGTCCTCTGGAAACACCATATATTTT	CASSYSVLSSGNTIYF
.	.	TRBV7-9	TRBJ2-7	TGTGCCAGCAGTCCGACACCCGGGGAGCAGTACTTC	CASSPTPGEQYF
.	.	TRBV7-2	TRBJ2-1	TGTGCCAGCAGCACCGCAGGGGCGAGCTCCTACAATGAGCAGTTCTTC	CASSTAGASSYNEQFF
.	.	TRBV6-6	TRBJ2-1	TGTGCCAGCAGTTACTCTTCCAGGGGAGTCGGTGAGCAGTTCTTC	CASSYSSRGVGEQFF
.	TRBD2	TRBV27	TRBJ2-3	TGTGCCAGCAGAGTTAGGGGAGCCGCGGGAGGCCGAGATACGCAGTATTTT	CASRVRGAAGGRDTQYF
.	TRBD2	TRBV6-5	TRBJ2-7	TGTGCCAGCAGTTACTCCTTACTAGCGGGGTCCTACGAGCAGTACTTC	CASSYSLLAGSYEQYF
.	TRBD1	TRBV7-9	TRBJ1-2	TGTGCCAGCAGCTTAGTAGGACAGGGCTCCTATGGCTACACCTTC	CASSLVGQGSYGYTF
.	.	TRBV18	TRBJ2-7	TGTGCCAGCTCATCTTCGTCCCGATACGAGCAGTACTTC	CASSSSSRYEQYF